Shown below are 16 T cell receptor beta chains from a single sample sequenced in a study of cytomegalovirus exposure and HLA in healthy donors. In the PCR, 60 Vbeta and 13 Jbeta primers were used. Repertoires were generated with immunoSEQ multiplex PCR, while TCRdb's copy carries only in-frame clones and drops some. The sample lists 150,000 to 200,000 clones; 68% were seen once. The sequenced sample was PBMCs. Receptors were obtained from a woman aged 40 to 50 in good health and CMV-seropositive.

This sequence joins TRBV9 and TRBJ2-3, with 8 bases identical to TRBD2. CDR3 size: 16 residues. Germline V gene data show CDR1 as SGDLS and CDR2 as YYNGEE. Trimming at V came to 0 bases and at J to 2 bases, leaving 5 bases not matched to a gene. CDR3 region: CASSVAAGGLTDTQYF. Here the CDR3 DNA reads TGTGCCAGCAGCGTAGCGGCGGGGGGTCTCACAGATACGCAGTATTTT.

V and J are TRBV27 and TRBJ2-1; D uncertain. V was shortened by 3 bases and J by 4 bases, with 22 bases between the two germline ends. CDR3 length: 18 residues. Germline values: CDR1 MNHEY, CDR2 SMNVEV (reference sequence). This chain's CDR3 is CASSFHRGGLKPYNEQFF. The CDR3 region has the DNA TGTGCCAGCAGTTTCCACCGAGGCGGCCTTAAACCTTACAATGAGCAGTTCTTC.

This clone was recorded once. Here the CDR3 reads CASSGQGGDYEQYF. The CDR3 region has the DNA TGTGCCAGCAGTGGACAGGGTGGCGACTACGAGCAGTACTTC. The V gene is TRBV9, the J gene TRBJ2-7; 8 bases are shared with TRBD1. CDR3 size: 14 residues. V shed 5 bases, J shed 3 bases, and the junction held 7 bases outside the gene matches. Germline-derived CDR1 and CDR2 are SGDLS and YYNGEE.

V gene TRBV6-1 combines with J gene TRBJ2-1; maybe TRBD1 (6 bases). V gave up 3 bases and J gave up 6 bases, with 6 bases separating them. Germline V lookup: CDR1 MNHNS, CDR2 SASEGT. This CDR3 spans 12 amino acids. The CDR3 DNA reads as TGTGCCAGCAGTGACAGGGGCAATGAGCAGTTCTTC. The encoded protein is CASSDRGNEQFF.

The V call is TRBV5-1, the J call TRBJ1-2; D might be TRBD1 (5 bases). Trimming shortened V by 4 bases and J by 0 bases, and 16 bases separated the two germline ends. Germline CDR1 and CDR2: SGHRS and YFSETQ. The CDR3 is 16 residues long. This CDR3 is CASSETVAGANYGYTF. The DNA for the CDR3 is TGCGCCAGCAGCGAAACCGTGGCGGGGGCTAACTATGGCTACACCTTC.

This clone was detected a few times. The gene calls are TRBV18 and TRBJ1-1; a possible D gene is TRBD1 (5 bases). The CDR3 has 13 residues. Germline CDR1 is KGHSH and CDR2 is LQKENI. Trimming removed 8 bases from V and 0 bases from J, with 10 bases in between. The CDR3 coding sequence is TGTGCCAGCACGACAGACCTGAACACTGAAGCTTTCTTT. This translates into CASTTDLNTEAFF.

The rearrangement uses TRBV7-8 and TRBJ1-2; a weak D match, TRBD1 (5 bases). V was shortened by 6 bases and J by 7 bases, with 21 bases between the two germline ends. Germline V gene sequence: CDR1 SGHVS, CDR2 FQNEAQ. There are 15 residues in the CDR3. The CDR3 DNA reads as TGTGCCAGCAGGGAATTACGGGGGGGGGACGGTGGCTACACCTTC. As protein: CASRELRGGDGGYTF.

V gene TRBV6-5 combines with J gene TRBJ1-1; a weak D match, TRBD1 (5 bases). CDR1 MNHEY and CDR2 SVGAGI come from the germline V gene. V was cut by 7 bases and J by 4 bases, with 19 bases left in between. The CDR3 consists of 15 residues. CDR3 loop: CASTSPQAGGTEAFF. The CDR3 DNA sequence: TGTGCCAGCACTTCCCCCCAGGCGGGGGGCACTGAAGCTTTCTTT.

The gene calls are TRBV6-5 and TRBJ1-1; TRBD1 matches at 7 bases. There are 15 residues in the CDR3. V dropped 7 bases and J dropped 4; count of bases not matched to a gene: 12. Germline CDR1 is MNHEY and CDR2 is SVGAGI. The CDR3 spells CASTPKGARSTEAFF. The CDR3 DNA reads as TGTGCCAGCACTCCCAAGGGGGCGCGGAGCACTGAAGCTTTCTTT.

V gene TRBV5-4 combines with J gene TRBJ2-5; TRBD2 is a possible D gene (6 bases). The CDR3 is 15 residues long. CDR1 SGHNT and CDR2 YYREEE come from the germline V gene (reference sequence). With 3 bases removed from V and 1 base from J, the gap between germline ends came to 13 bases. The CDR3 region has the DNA TGTGCCAGCAGCTCCAACCGCGGGGTCCAAGAGACCCAGTACTTC. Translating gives CASSSNRGVQETQYF. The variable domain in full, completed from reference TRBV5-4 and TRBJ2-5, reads ETGVTQSPTHLIKTRGQQVTLRCSSQSGHNTVSWYQQALGQGPQFIFQYYREEENGRGNFPPRFSGLQFPNYSSELNVNALELDDSALYLCASSSNRGVQETQYFGPGTRLLVL.

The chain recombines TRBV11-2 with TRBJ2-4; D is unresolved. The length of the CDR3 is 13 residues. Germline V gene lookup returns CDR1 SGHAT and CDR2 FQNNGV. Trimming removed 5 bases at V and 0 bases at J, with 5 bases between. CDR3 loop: CASSGQAKNIQYF. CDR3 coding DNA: TGTGCCAGCAGCGGGCAAGCCAAAAACATTCAGTACTTC. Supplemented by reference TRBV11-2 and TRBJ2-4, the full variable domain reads EAGVAQSPRYKIIEKRQSVAFWCNPISGHATLYWYQQILGQGPKLLIQFQNNGVVDDSQLPKDRFSAERLKGVDSTLKIQPAKLEDSAVYLCASSGQAKNIQYFGAGTRLSVL.

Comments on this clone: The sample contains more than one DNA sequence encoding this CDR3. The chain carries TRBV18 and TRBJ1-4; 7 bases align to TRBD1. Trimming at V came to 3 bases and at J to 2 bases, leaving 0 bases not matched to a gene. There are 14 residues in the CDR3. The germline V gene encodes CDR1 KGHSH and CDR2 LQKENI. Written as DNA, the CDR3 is TGTGCCAGCTCACCCAGGGGGACTAATGAAAAACTGTTTTTT. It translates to CASSPRGTNEKLFF.

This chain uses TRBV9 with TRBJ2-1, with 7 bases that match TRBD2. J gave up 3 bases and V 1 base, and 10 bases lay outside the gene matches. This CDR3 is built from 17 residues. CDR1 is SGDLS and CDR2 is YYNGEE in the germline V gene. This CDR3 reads CASSVRSRGGSYNEQFF. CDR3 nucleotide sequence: TGTGCCAGCAGCGTAAGGAGTAGGGGCGGGAGCTACAATGAGCAGTTCTTC.

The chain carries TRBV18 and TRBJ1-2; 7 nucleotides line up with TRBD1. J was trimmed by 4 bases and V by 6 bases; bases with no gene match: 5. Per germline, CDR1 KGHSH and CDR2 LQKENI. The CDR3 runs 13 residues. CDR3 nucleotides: TGTGCCAGCTCCTTAGACAGGGCCTATGGCTACACCTTC. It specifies CASSLDRAYGYTF.

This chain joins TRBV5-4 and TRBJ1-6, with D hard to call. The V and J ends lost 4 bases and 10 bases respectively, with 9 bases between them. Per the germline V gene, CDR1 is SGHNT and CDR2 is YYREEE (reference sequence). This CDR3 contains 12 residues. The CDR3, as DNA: TGTGCCAGCAGCCATACCGGGTCACCCCTCCACTTT. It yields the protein CASSHTGSPLHF.

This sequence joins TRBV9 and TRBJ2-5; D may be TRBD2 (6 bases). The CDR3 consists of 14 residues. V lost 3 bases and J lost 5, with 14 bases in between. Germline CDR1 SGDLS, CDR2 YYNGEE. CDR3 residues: CASSAVWRGETQYF. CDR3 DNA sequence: TGTGCCAGCAGCGCCGTCTGGCGGGGCGAGACCCAGTACTTC.